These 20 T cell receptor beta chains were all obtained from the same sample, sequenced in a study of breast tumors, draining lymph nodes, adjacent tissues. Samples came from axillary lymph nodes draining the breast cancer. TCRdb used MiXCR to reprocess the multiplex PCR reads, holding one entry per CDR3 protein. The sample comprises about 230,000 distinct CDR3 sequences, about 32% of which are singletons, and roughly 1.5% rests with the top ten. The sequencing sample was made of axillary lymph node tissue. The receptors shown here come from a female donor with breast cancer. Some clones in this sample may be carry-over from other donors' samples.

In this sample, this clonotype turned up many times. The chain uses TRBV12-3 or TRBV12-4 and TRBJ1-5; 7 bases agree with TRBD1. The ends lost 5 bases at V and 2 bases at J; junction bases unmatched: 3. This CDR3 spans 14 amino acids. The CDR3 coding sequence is TGTGCCAGCAGTGCTACAGGGGGCAATCAGCCCCAGCATTTT. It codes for CASSATGGNQPQHF.

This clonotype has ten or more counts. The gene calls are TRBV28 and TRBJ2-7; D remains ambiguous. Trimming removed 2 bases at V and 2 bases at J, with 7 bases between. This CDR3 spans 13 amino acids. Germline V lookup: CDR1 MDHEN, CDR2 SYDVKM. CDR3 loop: CASSLADPYEQYF. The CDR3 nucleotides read TGTGCCAGCAGTTTAGCAGATCCCTACGAGCAGTACTTC.

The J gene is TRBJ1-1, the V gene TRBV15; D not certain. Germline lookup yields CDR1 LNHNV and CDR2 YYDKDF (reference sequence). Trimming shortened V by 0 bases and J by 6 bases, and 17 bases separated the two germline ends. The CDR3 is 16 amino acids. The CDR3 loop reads CATSREVGRGAAEAFF. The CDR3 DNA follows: TGTGCCACCAGCAGAGAAGTAGGGAGAGGAGCAGCTGAAGCTTTCTTT.

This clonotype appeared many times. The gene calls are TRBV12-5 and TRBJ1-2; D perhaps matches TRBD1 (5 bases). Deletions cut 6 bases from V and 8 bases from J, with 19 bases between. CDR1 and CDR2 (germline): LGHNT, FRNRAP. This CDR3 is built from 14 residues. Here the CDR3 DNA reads TGTGCTAGTGGGCCCGCCGGACAAACGTCGGGCTACACCTTC. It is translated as CASGPAGQTSGYTF.

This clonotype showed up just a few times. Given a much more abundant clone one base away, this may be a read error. Written as DNA, the CDR3 is TGCAGTGCTAGTGCGGTGCCAGCGGGAGCGAACGAGCAGTACTTC. It yields the protein CSASAVPAGANEQYF. The rearrangement uses TRBV20-1 and TRBJ2-7, with TRBD2 matching 8 bases. The V and J ends lost 3 bases and 5 bases, in that order; junction bases with no gene match: 12. In germline, CDR1 is DFQATT, CDR2 SNEGSKA (reference sequence). This CDR3 has 15 amino acids.

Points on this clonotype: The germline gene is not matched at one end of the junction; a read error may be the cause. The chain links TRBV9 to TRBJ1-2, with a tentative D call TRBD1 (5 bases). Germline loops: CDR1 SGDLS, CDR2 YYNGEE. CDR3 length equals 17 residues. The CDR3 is CASSVASGRLALYGHTF. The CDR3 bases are TGTGCCAGCAGCGTAGCTTCGGGACGCCTCGCCCTCTATGGCCACACCTTC. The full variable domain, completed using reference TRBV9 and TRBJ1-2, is DSGVTQTPKHLITATGQRVTLRCSPRSGDLSVYWYQQSLDQGLQFLIQYYNGEERAKGNILERFSAQQFPDLHSELNLSSLELGDSALYFCASSVASGRLALYGHTFGSGTRLTVV.

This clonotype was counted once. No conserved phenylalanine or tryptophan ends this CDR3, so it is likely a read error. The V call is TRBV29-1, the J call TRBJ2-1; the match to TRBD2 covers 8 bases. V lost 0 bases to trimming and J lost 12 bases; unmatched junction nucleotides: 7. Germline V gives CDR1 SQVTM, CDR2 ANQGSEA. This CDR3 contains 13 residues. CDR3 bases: TGCAGCGTTGAAGATCGGACGGGGGGGGGGCAGTTCTCC. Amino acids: CSVEDRTGGGQFS.

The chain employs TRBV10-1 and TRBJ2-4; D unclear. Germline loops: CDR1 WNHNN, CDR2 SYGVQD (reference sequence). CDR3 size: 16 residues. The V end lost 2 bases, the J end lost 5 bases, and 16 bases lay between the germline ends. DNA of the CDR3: TGCGCCAGCAGTGAGAGAGCCCTTCGTAGGGAAAACATTCAGTACTTC. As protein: CASSERALRRENIQYF.

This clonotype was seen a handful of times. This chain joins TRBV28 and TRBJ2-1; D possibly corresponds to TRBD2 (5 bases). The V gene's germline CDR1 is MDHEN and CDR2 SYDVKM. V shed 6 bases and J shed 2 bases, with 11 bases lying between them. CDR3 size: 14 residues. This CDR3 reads CASRKRSTYNEQFF. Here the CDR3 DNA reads TGTGCCAGCAGAAAGCGGAGTACCTACAATGAGCAGTTCTTC. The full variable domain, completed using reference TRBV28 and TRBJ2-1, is DVKVTQSSRYLVKRTGEKVFLECVQDMDHENMFWYRQDPGLGLRLIYFSYDVKMKEKGDIPEGYSVSREKKERFSLILESASTNQTSMYLCASRKRSTYNEQFFGPGTRLTVL.

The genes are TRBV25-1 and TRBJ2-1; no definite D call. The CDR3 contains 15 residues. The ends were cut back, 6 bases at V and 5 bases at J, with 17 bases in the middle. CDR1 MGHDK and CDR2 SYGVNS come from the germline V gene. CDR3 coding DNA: TGTGCCAGCAGAGGCCTGGCTAGTAATGACAATGAGCAGTTCTTC. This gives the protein CASRGLASNDNEQFF.

Written as DNA, the CDR3 is TGTGCTAGTGGTTTCGTCCCCGGGGCAGGGGGCGCGAGTGGCTACACCTTC. It specifies CASGFVPGAGGASGYTF. V is TRBV12-5 and J is TRBJ1-2, with TRBD1 matching over 8 bases. J gave up 7 bases and V 3 bases, and 16 bases lay outside the gene matches. Germline CDR1 reads LGHNT; CDR2 reads FRNRAP. The CDR3 spans 17 residues.

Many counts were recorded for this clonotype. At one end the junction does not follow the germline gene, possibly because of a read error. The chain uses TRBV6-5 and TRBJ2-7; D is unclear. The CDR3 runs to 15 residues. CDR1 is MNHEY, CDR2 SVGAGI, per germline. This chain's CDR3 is CASSHSTQTIYEQYF. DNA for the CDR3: TGTGCCAGCAGTCACTCGACACAGACAATTTACGAGCAGTACTTC.

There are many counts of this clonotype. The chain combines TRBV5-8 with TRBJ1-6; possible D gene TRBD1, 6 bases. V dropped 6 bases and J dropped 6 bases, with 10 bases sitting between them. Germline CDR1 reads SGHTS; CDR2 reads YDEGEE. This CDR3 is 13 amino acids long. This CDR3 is CASTTGRNSPLHF. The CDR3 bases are TGTGCCAGCACCACAGGGCGTAATTCACCCCTCCACTTT. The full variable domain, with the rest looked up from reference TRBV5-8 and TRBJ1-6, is EAGVTQSPTHLIKTRGQQATLRCSPISGHTSVYWYQQALGLGLQFLLWYDEGEERNRGNFPPRFSGRQFPNYSSELNVNALELEDSALYLCASTTGRNSPLHFGNGTRLTVT.

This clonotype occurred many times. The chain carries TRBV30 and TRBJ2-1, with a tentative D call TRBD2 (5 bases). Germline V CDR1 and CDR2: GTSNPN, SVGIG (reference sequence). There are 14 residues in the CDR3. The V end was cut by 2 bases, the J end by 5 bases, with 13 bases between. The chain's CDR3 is CAWSHSGTHNEQFF. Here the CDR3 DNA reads TGTGCCTGGAGTCACAGCGGAACCCACAATGAGCAGTTCTTC.

CDR3 in DNA: TGTGCCACCAAGGGAGGGCGCGTAGAGACCCAGTACTTC. Translating it yields CATKGGRVETQYF. The chain links TRBV24-1 to TRBJ2-5; 7 positions match TRBD2. The germline V gene has CDR1 KGHDR and CDR2 SFDVKD. CDR3 length equals 13 residues. J lost 4 bases, V lost 8 bases, and 6 bases had no gene match.

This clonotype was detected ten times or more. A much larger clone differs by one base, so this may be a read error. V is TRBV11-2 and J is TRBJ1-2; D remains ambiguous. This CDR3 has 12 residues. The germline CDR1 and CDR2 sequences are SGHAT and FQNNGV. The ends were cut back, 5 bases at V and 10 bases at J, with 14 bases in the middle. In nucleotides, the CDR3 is TGTGCCAGCAGCAACACGGTGGCGGACTACACCTTC. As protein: CASSNTVADYTF.

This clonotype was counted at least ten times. Here the CDR3 DNA reads TGCAGTGCTAGTTGGGGACTAGCGGGAGCCCACGAGCAGTACTTC. This translates into CSASWGLAGAHEQYF. The V gene is TRBV20-1, the J gene TRBJ2-7, with 14 bases lining up with TRBD2. The CDR3 runs to 15 residues. In germline, CDR1 is DFQATT, CDR2 SNEGSKA (reference sequence). Trimming cost V 3 bases and J 5 bases; bases outside gene matches: 6.

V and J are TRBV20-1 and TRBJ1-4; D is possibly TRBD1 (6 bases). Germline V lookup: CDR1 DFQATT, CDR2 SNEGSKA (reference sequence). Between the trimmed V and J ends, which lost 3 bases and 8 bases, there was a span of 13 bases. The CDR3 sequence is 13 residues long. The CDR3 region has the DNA TGCAGTGCTAGGGACAGTAGGGAGGAAAAACTGTTTTTT. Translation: CSARDSREEKLFF.

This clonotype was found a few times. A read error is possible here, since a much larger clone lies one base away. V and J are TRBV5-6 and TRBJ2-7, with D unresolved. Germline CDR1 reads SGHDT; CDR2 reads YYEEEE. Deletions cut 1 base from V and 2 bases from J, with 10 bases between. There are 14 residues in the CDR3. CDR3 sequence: CASSLFAKAYEQYF. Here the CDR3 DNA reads TGTGCCAGCAGCTTGTTCGCAAAAGCCTACGAGCAGTACTTC.

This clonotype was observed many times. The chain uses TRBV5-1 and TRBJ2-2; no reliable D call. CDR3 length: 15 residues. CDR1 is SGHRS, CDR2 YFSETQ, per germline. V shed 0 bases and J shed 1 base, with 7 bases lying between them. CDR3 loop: CASSLVALNTGELFF. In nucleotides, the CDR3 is TGCGCCAGCAGCTTGGTTGCCTTGAACACCGGGGAGCTGTTTTTT. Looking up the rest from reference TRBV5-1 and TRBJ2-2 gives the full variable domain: KAGVTQTPRYLIKTRGQQVTLSCSPISGHRSVSWYQQTPGQGLQFLFEYFSETQRNKGNFPGRFSGRQFSNSRSEMNVSTLELGDSALYLCASSLVALNTGELFFGEGSRLTVL.